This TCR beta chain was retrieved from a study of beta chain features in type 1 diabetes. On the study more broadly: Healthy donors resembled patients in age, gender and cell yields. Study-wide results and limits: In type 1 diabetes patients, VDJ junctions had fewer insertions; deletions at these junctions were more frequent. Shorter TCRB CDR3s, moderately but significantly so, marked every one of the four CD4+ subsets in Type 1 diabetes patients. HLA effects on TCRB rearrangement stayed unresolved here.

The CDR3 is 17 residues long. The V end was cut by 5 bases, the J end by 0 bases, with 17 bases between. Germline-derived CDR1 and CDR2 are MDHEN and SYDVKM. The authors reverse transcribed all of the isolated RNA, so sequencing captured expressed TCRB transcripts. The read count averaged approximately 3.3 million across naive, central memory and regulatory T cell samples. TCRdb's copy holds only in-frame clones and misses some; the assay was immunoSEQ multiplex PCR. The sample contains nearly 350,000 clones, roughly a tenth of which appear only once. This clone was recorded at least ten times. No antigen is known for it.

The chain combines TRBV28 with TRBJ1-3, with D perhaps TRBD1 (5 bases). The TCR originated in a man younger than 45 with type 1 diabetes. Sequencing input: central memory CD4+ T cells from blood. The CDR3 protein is CASSRSVNGGSGNTIYF. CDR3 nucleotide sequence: TGTGCCAGCAGTAGAAGTGTAAACGGGGGCTCTGGAAACACCATATATTTT.